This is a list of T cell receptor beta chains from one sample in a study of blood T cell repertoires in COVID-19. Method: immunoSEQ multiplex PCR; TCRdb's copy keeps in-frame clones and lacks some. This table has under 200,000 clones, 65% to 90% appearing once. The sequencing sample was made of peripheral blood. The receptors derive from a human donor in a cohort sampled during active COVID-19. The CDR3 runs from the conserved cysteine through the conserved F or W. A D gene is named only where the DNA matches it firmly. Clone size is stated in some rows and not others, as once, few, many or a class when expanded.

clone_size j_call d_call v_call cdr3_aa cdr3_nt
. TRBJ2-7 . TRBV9 CASSTGQNYEQYF TGTGCCAGCAGCACCGGACAAAACTACGAGCAGTACTTC
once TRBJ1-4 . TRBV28 CASSLMTGIREKLFF TGTGCCAGCAGTTTAATGACCGGGATTCGGGAAAAACTGTTTTTT
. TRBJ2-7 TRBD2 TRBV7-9 CASSFGLAGGLSSYEQYF TGTGCCAGCAGCTTCGGACTAGCGGGAGGCCTGAGCTCCTACGAGCAGTACTTC
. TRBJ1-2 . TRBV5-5 CASSLIPGINYGYTF TGTGCCAGCAGCTTGATTCCAGGGATCAACTATGGCTACACCTTC
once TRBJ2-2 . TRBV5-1 CASSPGQSNTGELFF TGCGCCAGCTCCCCAGGGCAGTCGAACACCGGGGAGCTGTTTTTT
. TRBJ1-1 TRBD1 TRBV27 CASSQGARPEAFF TGTGCCAGCAGTCAGGGGGCACGTCCTGAAGCTTTCTTT
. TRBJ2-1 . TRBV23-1 CASPSTPDTGTSSYNEQFF TGCGCCAGCCCCTCAACCCCAGACACAGGGACGAGCTCCTACAATGAGCAGTTCTTC
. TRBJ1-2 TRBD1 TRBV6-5 CASSSTGMDYGYTF TGTGCCAGCAGTTCGACAGGGATGGACTATGGCTACACCTTC
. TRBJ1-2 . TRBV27 CASSTSSNYGYTF TGTGCCAGCTCAACCAGTTCTAACTATGGCTACACCTTC
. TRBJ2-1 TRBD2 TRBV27 CASSSTSGGRNEQFF TGTGCCAGCAGCAGCACTAGCGGGGGCAGGAATGAGCAGTTCTTC
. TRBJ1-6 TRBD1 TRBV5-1 CASSPAGTGQSPLHF TGCGCCAGCAGCCCGGCCGGGACAGGGCAATCACCCCTCCACTTT
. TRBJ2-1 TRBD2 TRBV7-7 CASSLGLAGVHNEQFF TGTGCTAGCAGCCTAGGACTAGCGGGGGTCCACAATGAGCAGTTCTTC